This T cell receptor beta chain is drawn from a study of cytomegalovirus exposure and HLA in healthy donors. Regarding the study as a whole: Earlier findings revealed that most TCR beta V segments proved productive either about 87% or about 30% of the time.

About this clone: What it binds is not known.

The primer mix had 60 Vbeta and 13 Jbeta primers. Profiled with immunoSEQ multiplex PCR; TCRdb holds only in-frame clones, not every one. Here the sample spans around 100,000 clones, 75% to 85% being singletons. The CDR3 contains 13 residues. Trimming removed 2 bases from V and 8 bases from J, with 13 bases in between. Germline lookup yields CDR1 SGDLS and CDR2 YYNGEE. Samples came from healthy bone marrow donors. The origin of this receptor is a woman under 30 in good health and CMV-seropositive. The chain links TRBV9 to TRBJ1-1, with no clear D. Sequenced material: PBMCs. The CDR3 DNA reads TGTGCCAGCAGCGTTGACCCAACCAGGGAAGCTTTCTTT. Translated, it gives CASSVDPTREAFF.